This T cell receptor (beta chain) was documented in a study of shared clonotypes between healthy human individuals. TCRdb's table, derived via immunoSEQ multiplex PCR, lists solely in-frame clones and lacks some. The sample shows over a million clones, around 78% of them seen only once. About this clone itself: The antigen remains undetermined.

Study-wide results and limits: Larger richness was generally estimated for naive than memory subsets.

This TCR was sampled from a man in his late teens or twenties in good health. Some clones in this sample may be carry-over from other donors' samples. The specimen sequenced was memory CD4+ T cells from PBMCs. This sample's subset: CD45RA-negative fraction.

The CDR3 nucleotides read TGTGCCAGCAGCTTTAGCAGGGCAAGGAACAATCAGCCCCAGCATTTT. Its translation is CASSFSRARNNQPQHF. The chain couples TRBV7-9 to TRBJ1-5; perhaps TRBD1 as D (5 bases). Germline-derived CDR1 and CDR2 are SEHNR and FQNEAQ (reference sequence). V dropped 3 bases and J dropped 3 bases, with 15 bases sitting between them. The CDR3 is 16 residues long.